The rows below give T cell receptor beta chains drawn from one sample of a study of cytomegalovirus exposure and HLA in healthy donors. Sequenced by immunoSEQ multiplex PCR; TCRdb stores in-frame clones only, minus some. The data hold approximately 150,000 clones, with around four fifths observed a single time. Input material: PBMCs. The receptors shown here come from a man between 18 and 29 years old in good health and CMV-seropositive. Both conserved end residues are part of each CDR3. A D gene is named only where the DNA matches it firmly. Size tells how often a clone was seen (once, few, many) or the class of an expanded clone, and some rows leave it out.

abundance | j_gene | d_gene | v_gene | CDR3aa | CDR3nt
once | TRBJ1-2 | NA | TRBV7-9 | CASSLVEGRTGSYGYTF | TGTGCCAGCAGCTTAGTTGAAGGCCGTACGGGAAGCTATGGCTACACCTTC
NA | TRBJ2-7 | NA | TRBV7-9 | CASSSQGGLTYEQYF | TGTGCCAGCAGTTCTCAGGGGGGATTAACCTACGAGCAGTACTTC
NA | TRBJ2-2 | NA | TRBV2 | CASKVPGALGTGELFF | TGTGCCAGCAAGGTACCAGGGGCCCTTGGCACCGGGGAGCTGTTTTTT
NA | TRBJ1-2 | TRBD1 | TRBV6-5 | CASSYLGGGYTF | TGTGCCAGCAGTTACCTAGGGGGCGGCTACACCTTC
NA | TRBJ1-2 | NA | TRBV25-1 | CASSGHRTDDWGYTF | TGTGCCAGCAGCGGACACCGGACAGACGACTGGGGCTACACCTTC
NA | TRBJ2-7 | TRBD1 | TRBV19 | CASSPDRGSSYEQYF | TGTGCCAGTAGTCCCGACAGGGGGTCGTCCTACGAGCAGTACTTC
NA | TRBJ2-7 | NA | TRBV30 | CAWSKSGIYEQYF | TGTGCCTGGAGCAAATCCGGGATCTACGAGCAGTACTTC
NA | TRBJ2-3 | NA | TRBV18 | CASSPLGTSTDTQYF | TGTGCCAGCTCACCACTGGGGACTAGCACAGATACGCAGTATTTT
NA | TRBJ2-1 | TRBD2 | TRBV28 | CASTLPRSSGRVRYNEQFF | TGTGCCAGCACCCTCCCCCGCAGTAGCGGGAGGGTCCGATACAATGAGCAGTTCTTC
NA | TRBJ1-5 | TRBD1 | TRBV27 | CASSLGQGGNQPQHF | TGTGCCAGCAGTTTAGGACAGGGTGGCAATCAGCCCCAGCATTTT
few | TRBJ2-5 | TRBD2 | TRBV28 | CASSPAGGRETQYF | TGTGCCAGCAGTCCCGCGGGGGGGCGGGAGACCCAGTACTTC
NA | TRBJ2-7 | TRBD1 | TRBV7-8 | CASRQTGVEQYF | TGTGCCAGCAGACAGACAGGGGTCGAGCAGTACTTC
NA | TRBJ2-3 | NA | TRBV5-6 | CASSSGSTWSTDTQYF | TGTGCCAGCAGCTCCGGGTCTACATGGAGCACAGATACGCAGTATTTT
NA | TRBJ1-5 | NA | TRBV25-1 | CAAEMPPRLIEPQHF | TGTGCCGCGGAAATGCCCCCTCGGTTGATCGAGCCCCAGCATTTT
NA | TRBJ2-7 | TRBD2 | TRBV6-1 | CASSEDGTRVSYEQYF | TGTGCCAGCAGTGAAGACGGGACTAGGGTCTCCTACGAGCAGTACTTC
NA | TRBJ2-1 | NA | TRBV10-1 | CASSESVEVHEQFF | TGCGCCAGCAGTGAGTCGGTGGAGGTTCATGAGCAGTTCTTC
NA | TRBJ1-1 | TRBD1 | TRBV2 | CASSRQGNTEAFF | TGTGCCAGCAGCCGACAGGGTAACACTGAAGCTTTCTTT
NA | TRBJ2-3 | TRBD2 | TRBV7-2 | CASSSRLAGASDTQYF | TGTGCCAGCAGTTCCAGACTAGCGGGAGCGTCAGATACGCAGTATTTT
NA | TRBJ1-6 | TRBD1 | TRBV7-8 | CASRLDRGVRSPLHF | TGTGCCAGCAGATTGGACAGGGGTGTACGATCACCCCTCCACTTT
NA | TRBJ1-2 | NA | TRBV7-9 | CASSPQGHYGYTF | TGTGCCAGCAGCCCACAGGGACACTATGGCTACACCTTC
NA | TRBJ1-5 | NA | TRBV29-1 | CSVGQRDQPQHF | TGCAGCGTCGGACAGAGAGACCAGCCCCAGCATTTT
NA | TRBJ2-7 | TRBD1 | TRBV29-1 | CSVEGQGVNEQYF | TGCAGCGTTGAAGGCCAGGGGGTAAACGAGCAGTACTTC
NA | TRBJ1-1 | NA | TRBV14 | CASAITENTEAFF | TGTGCCAGCGCTATCACAGAGAACACTGAAGCTTTCTTT
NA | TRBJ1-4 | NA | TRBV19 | CASSIDPGKNEKLFF | TGTGCCAGTAGTATAGATCCGGGAAAAAATGAAAAACTGTTTTTT
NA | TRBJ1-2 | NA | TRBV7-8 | CASSLGADNYGYTF | TGTGCCAGCAGCTTAGGGGCAGATAACTATGGCTACACCTTC
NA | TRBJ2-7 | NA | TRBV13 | CASSFGRSYEQYF | TGTGCCAGCAGCTTCGGCAGGTCCTACGAGCAGTACTTC
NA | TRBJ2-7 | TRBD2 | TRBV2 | CASSPGLAGEYEQYF | TGTGCCAGCAGCCCGGGACTAGCGGGAGAATACGAGCAGTACTTC
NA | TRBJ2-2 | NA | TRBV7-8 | CASSLEVLAANTGELFF | TGTGCCAGCAGCTTAGAGGTCTTAGCGGCTAACACCGGGGAGCTGTTTTTT
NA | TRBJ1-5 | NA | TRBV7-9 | CASSSPGEPQHF | TGTGCCAGCAGCTCTCCGGGAGAGCCCCAGCATTTT
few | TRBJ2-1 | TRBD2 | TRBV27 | CASSLSGETEQFF | TGTGCCAGCAGTTTAAGCGGGGAAACTGAGCAGTTCTTC
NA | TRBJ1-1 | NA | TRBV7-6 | CASSFGDDTEAFF | TGTGCCAGCAGCTTCGGTGATGACACTGAAGCTTTCTTT
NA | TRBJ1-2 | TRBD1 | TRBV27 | CASGDRSYGYTF | TGTGCCAGCGGGGACAGGTCTTATGGCTACACCTTC
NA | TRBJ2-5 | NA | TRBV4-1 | CASSLRGGYQETQYF | TGCGCCAGCAGCCTGAGGGGGGGGTACCAAGAGACCCAGTACTTC
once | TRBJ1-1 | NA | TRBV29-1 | CSVGGEPEAFF | TGCAGCGTCGGCGGTGAGCCTGAAGCTTTCTTT
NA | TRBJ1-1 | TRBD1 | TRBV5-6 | CASSLWFDRAGTEAFF | TGTGCCAGCAGCTTGTGGTTTGACAGGGCGGGCACTGAAGCTTTCTTT
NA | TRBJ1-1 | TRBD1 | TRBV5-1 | CASSPGQGRGNTEAFF | TGCGCCAGCAGCCCCGGACAGGGGCGCGGGAACACTGAAGCTTTCTTT
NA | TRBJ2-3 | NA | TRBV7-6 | CASSLVPRLRLVRGPTDTQYF | TGTGCCAGCAGCTTAGTCCCTCGGTTGCGGTTAGTCAGGGGCCCCACAGATACGCAGTATTTT
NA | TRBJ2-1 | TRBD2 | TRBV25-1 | CASSVSGIYNEQFF | TGTGCCAGCAGTGTTAGCGGGATCTACAATGAGCAGTTCTTC